These 27 T cell receptor beta chains share one sample of origin, sequenced in a study of human T cells and chemical hapten exposure. TCRdb reprocessed the RACE reads with MiXCR, giving one entry per CDR3 protein. The top ten clones hold 1.5% to 2% of a sample with roughly 75,000 distinct CDR3 sequences, 8.6% of them seen once. Time point meaning: healthy volunteer bleed at 6 weeks. The authors extracted total RNA from unfractionated whole blood. Sequenced material: whole blood. The receptors derive from a female donor in good health. Some clones in this sample may be carry-over from other donors' samples.

This clonotype was seen only a few times. The rearrangement joins TRBV28 to TRBJ1-5; TRBD1 might be the D (5 bases). The V gene lost 7 bases and the J gene lost 2 bases, with 12 bases spanning the gap. The CDR3 sequence is 14 residues long. Germline V gene sequence: CDR1 MDHEN, CDR2 SYDVKM. The CDR3 sequence: CASNFRVGNQPQHF. As DNA, the CDR3 is TGTGCCAGCAACTTCAGGGTTGGCAATCAGCCCCAGCATTTT.

Comment on this clonotype: A much larger clone differs from this one at a single base, so this may be a read error. This chain joins TRBV6-4 and TRBJ1-5; 10 bases fit TRBD1. This CDR3 has 13 amino acids. The germline V gene encodes CDR1 MRHNA and CDR2 SNTAGT. In DNA, the CDR3 is TGTGCCAGCCCAGACAGGGGGCGTCAGACCCAGCATTTT. Translated, it gives CASPDRGRQTQHF.

The table lists this clonotype with many counts. The genes are TRBV20-1 and TRBJ2-1; maybe TRBD2 (5 bases). This CDR3 contains 13 residues. Germline lookup yields CDR1 DFQATT and CDR2 SNEGSKA (reference sequence). V gave up 1 base and J gave up 12 bases, with 16 bases separating them. The CDR3 is CSARGLYRGLQFF. For the CDR3, the DNA is TGCAGTGCTAGAGGACTCTATCGAGGGTTGCAGTTCTTC.

This clonotype was counted a few times. V usage is TRBV6-5 and J usage is TRBJ2-7, with 11 positions matching TRBD1. After removal of 2 bases from V and 6 bases from J, the junction contained 9 bases not matched to a gene. The CDR3 is 16 amino acids. Germline CDR1 MNHEY, CDR2 SVGAGI. DNA of the CDR3: TGTGCCAGCAGTTACACCCTTCCGGGACAGGGGGGCGAGCAGTACTTC. This gives the protein CASSYTLPGQGGEQYF.

The chain uses TRBV11-2 and TRBJ2-1, with a weak D call TRBD2 (5 bases). The CDR3 sequence is 13 residues long. In germline, CDR1 is SGHAT, CDR2 FQNNGV. Trimming took off 1 base at V and 4 bases at J, with 5 bases between the two ends. CDR3 in amino acids: CASSLGRYNEQFF. CDR3 DNA: TGTGCCAGCAGCTTAGGGAGGTACAATGAGCAGTTCTTC.

This clonotype was picked up many times. The chain combines TRBV11-1 with TRBJ2-7, with TRBD1 matching over 8 bases. Germline lookup yields CDR1 SGHAT and CDR2 FQDESV (reference sequence). V gave up 5 bases and J gave up 4 bases; unmatched junction bases: 16. The CDR3 covers 17 residues. The CDR3 sequence: CASSASYQGTGGYEQYF. In DNA, the CDR3 is TGTGCCAGCAGCGCGAGCTACCAAGGGACAGGAGGATACGAGCAGTACTTC.

Details on this clonotype: Just one base apart from a much larger clone, this may be a read error. The chain carries TRBV5-1 and TRBJ2-5, with TRBD2 identical over 7 bases. The CDR3 covers 14 residues. The V gene's germline CDR1 is SGHRS and CDR2 YFSETQ. As DNA, the CDR3 is TGCGCCAGCAGCTTCAGGGAGGGCCAGGAGACCCAGTGCTTC. It yields the protein CASSFREGQETQCF.

There are a few counts of this clonotype. The chain uses TRBV4-1 and TRBJ1-2; D is unresolved. Germline CDR1 MGHRA, CDR2 YSYEKL. This CDR3 region has 15 residues. V was cut by 0 bases and J by 5 bases, with 13 bases left in between. The CDR3 DNA follows: TGCGCCAGCAGCCAAGACCCCCGCCGAGGGTATGGCTACACCTTC. The encoded protein is CASSQDPRRGYGYTF.

This clonotype was counted a few times. Here the CDR3 DNA reads TGTGCCAGCAGGACGGTACCTTGGGGACAGCACTATGGCTACACCTTC. This encodes CASRTVPWGQHYGYTF. J is TRBJ1-2 and V is TRBV5-4; TRBD1 matches at 7 bases. J lost 3 bases, V lost 5 bases, and 13 bases had no gene match. The CDR3 length is 16 residues. Germline values: CDR1 SGHNT, CDR2 YYREEE (reference sequence).

This clonotype has a handful of counts. V gene TRBV7-9 combines with J gene TRBJ2-3, with a possible D match to TRBD1 (6 bases). V dropped 2 bases and J dropped 5 bases, with 14 bases sitting between them. The CDR3 runs 15 residues. Germline-derived CDR1 and CDR2 are SEHNR and FQNEAQ (reference sequence). The CDR3 sequence is CASSLPGARIDTQYF. The CDR3 DNA is TGTGCCAGCAGCTTACCAGGGGCTCGAATAGATACGCAGTATTTT.

The sample holds a few counts of this clonotype. This chain uses TRBV6-1 with TRBJ2-7; D tentatively reads TRBD1 or TRBD2 (5 bases each). Germline assignment: CDR1 MNHNS and CDR2 SASEGT. V was cut by 3 bases and J by 0 bases, with 18 bases left in between. The length of the CDR3 is 17 residues. The CDR3 DNA is TGTGCCAGCAGTGATGACGCCGGGACGGAAAGCTCCTACGAGCAGTACTTC. Translating gives CASSDDAGTESSYEQYF.

This clonotype showed up just a few times. This sequence joins TRBV29-1 and TRBJ1-1, with TRBD1 identical over 8 bases. Germline V lookup: CDR1 SQVTM, CDR2 ANQGSEA. The junction had 7 bases not matched to a gene; V was cut back by 6 bases and J by 10 bases. The CDR3 totals 11 residues. Here the CDR3 reads CSVGQGERAFF. CDR3 in DNA: TGCAGCGTCGGACAGGGAGAGAGAGCTTTCTTT.

The V and J genes are TRBV7-2 and TRBJ1-5, with 7 bases matching TRBD1. The germline V gene encodes CDR1 SGHTA and CDR2 FQGNSA. With 2 bases clipped from V and 3 bases from J, the junction kept 7 bases outside the gene matches. This CDR3 contains 16 residues. This CDR3 reads CASSLRPGQVNQPQHF. The CDR3 DNA is TGTGCCAGCAGCTTACGGCCTGGACAGGTCAATCAGCCCCAGCATTTT. The variable domain in full, completed from reference TRBV7-2 and TRBJ1-5, reads GAGVSQSPSNKVTEKGKDVELRCDPISGHTALYWYRQSLGQGLEFLIYFQGNSAPDKSGLPSDRFSAERTGGSVSTLTIQRTQQEDSAVYLCASSLRPGQVNQPQHFGDGTRLSIL.

Ten or more counts support this clonotype. The chain links TRBV11-1 to TRBJ2-3, with D perhaps TRBD2 (5 bases). The V end lost 4 bases, the J end lost 3 bases, and 8 bases lay between the germline ends. This CDR3 region has 13 residues. CDR1 and CDR2 (germline): SGHAT, FQDESV (reference sequence). CDR3 sequence (DNA): TGTGCCAGCAGCTCGGACTCGACAGATACGCAGTATTTT. Translated: CASSSDSTDTQYF.

This clonotype was counted at least ten times. This rearrangement joins TRBV5-1 to TRBJ2-1; a weak D match, TRBD2 (6 bases). Germline CDR1 SGHRS, CDR2 YFSETQ. The CDR3 length is 16 residues. The germline V and J ends were trimmed by 4 bases and 7 bases, with 21 bases remaining between them. The CDR3 nucleotides are TGCGCCAGCAGCAAGCGTCTAGCGAGCCCGAGGAATGAGCAGTTCTTC. Protein: CASSKRLASPRNEQFF. The complete variable domain, with remaining parts taken from reference TRBV5-1 and TRBJ2-1, reads KAGVTQTPRYLIKTRGQQVTLSCSPISGHRSVSWYQQTPGQGLQFLFEYFSETQRNKGNFPGRFSGRQFSNSRSEMNVSTLELGDSALYLCASSKRLASPRNEQFFGPGTRLTVL.

Written as DNA, the CDR3 is TGTGCCAGCAGTTACGCCCATCCCAGGGTTACTAACTATGGCTACACCTTC. This gives the protein CASSYAHPRVTNYGYTF. The V gene is TRBV6-6, the J gene TRBJ1-2; D may be TRBD1 (5 bases). Germline V lookup: CDR1 MNHNY, CDR2 SVGAGI (reference sequence). This CDR3 spans 17 amino acids. V dropped 2 bases and J dropped 0 bases, with 16 bases sitting between them.

A few counts support this clonotype. The V gene is TRBV20-1, the J gene TRBJ2-5, with a weak D call TRBD2 (5 bases). The CDR3 loop spans 14 amino acids. V gave up 0 bases and J gave up 3 bases, with 11 bases separating them. Germline CDR1 DFQATT, CDR2 SNEGSKA (reference sequence). The chain's CDR3 is CSARESLGEETQYF. The CDR3 nucleotides read TGCAGTGCTAGAGAGAGTCTCGGGGAAGAGACCCAGTACTTC.

This clonotype was detected a few times. The chain has TRBV20-1 and TRBJ2-6; D not certain. This CDR3 spans 16 amino acids. CDR1 DFQATT and CDR2 SNEGSKA come from the germline V gene (reference sequence). V lost 1 base and J lost 0, with 10 bases in between. Written as DNA, the CDR3 is TGCAGTGCTAGAGGGTGGGTTGGCTCTGGGGCCAACGTCCTGACTTTC. It yields the protein CSARGWVGSGANVLTF.

This clonotype qualifies as medium-sized. The rearrangement links TRBV2 to TRBJ1-2; D unclear. This CDR3 spans 10 amino acids. Trimming took off 6 bases at V and 2 bases at J, with 1 base between the two ends. Germline loops: CDR1 SNHLY, CDR2 FYNNEI. The CDR3: CASRNYGYTF. CDR3 DNA: TGTGCCAGCAGAAACTATGGCTACACCTTC.

This clonotype was seen at least ten times. The gene calls are TRBV5-4 and TRBJ1-6; 7 positions agree with TRBD1. Trimming cost V 5 bases and J 7 bases; bases outside gene matches: 9. Looked up from germline, CDR1 is SGHNT and CDR2 is YYREEE (reference sequence). The CDR3 consists of 15 residues. The CDR3, as DNA: TGTGCCAGCAGGACGGGCGGGACAGCCAATTCACCCCTCCACTTT. It yields the protein CASRTGGTANSPLHF.

The table lists this clonotype with a few counts. V gene TRBV12-3 or TRBV12-4 combines with J gene TRBJ2-2; 7 bases are a match to TRBD1. Unmatched junction bases numbered 7, after V lost 6 bases and J lost 6 bases. The CDR3 is made up of 14 amino acids. The CDR3 loop reads CASRGTDWAGELFF. In DNA, the CDR3 is TGTGCCAGCAGGGGGACAGACTGGGCCGGGGAGCTGTTTTTT.

The J gene is TRBJ2-7, the V gene TRBV6-5; D gene uncertain. The germline gives CDR1 MNHEY, CDR2 SVGAGI. This CDR3 contains 11 residues. The V end was cut by 5 bases, the J end by 4 bases, with 6 bases between. CDR3 sequence: CASSKMYEQYF. CDR3 DNA: TGTGCCAGCAGTAAAATGTACGAGCAGTACTTC.

The chain couples TRBV7-3 to TRBJ1-1; no reliable D call. Germline V gene data show CDR1 as SGHTA and CDR2 as FQGTGA. The CDR3 is 14 amino acids. V lost 4 bases and J 6 bases, leaving 15 bases between the germline ends. The CDR3 bases are TGTGCCAGCAGCTCCGGGTCGTGTGGCGCTGAAGCTTTCTTT. The encoded protein is CASSSGSCGAEAFF. The full variable domain, rest sourced from reference TRBV7-3 and TRBJ1-1, is GAGVSQTPSNKVTEKGKYVELRCDPISGHTALYWYRQSLGQGPEFLIYFQGTGAADDSGLPNDRFFAVRPEGSVSTLKIQRTERGDSAVYLCASSSGSCGAEAFFGQGTRLTVV.

The V call is TRBV3-1, the J call TRBJ2-7; TRBD1 agrees at 7 bases. Per germline, CDR1 LGHDT and CDR2 YNNKEL (reference sequence). Trimming at V came to 2 bases and at J to 6 bases, leaving 4 bases not matched to a gene. The CDR3 consists of 13 residues. CDR3 residues: CASSQHTGVEQYF. The CDR3 DNA is TGTGCCAGCAGCCAACATACAGGGGTCGAGCAGTACTTC.

The chain uses TRBV6-1 and TRBJ2-5; 10 positions agree with TRBD2. V gave up 7 bases and J gave up 5 bases; unmatched junction bases: 7. The CDR3 is 14 residues long. From germline, CDR1 is MNHNS and CDR2 SASEGT. The CDR3 bases are TGTGCCAGCATTAAATTGACTAGCGGGGAGACCCAGTACTTC. Protein product: CASIKLTSGETQYF.

The J gene is TRBJ2-5, the V gene TRBV20-1, with TRBD2 identical over 11 bases. The CDR3 covers 16 residues. Germline CDR1 is DFQATT and CDR2 is SNEGSKA (reference sequence). The trim removed 6 bases at V and 7 bases at J, leaving 16 bases unmatched. For the CDR3, the DNA is TGCAGTGCCCCAGTGAGACTAGCGGGGTGGTCAGGGACCCAGTACTTC. This translates into CSAPVRLAGWSGTQYF.

V and J are TRBV21-1 and TRBJ2-2. TRBV21-1 is deemed a pseudogene. The CDR3 runs 14 residues. This CDR3 reads CASSKVWQPGELFF. The CDR3 DNA reads TGTGCCAGCAGCAAAGTATGGCAGCCAGGGGAGCTGTTTTTT.